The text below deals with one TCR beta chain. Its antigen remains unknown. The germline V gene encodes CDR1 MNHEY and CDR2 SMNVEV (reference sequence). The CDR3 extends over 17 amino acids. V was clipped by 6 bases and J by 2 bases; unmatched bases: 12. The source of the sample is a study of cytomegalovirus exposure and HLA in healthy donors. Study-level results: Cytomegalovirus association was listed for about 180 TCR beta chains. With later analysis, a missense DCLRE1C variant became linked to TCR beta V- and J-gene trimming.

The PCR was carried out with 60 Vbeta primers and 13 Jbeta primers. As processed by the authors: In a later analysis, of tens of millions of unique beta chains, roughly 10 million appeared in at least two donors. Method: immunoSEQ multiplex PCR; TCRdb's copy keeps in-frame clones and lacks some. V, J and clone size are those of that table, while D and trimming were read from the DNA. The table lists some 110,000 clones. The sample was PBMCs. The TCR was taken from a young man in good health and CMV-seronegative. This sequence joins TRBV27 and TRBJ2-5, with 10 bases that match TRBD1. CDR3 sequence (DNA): TGTGCCAGCAGCCCTAGGGGACAGGGGATCACTCAAGAGACCCAGTACTTC. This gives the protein CASSPRGQGITQETQYF.